Listed here are 20 T cell receptor beta chains from one sample, sequenced in a study of T-cell memory formation after mild COVID-19. One entry per CDR3 protein results from TCRdb running MiXCR on the 5' RACE reads. The sample gives fewer than 700,000 distinct CDR3 sequences, about 20% of which show up once; approximately 8% is in the top ten. The specimen was PBMCs or a T cell subset sorted from them (not recorded which). The source is an adult woman who had mild COVID-19 (a few samples of this study predate the infection). Cell type and time point are not known.

The chain has TRBV12-3 or TRBV12-4 and TRBJ2-3; 13 nucleotides agree with TRBD2. This CDR3 region has 18 residues. J gave up 3 bases and V 6 bases, and 12 bases lay outside the gene matches. The CDR3 sequence is CASSLLAGGRMGTDTQYF. CDR3 nucleotides: TGTGCCAGCAGCTTACTAGCGGGAGGGAGAATGGGGACAGATACGCAGTATTTT.

The rearrangement joins TRBV7-9 to TRBJ1-1, with D uncertain. Germline loops: CDR1 SEHNR, CDR2 FQNEAQ (reference sequence). V lost 10 bases to trimming and J lost 4 bases, with 10 bases between them. The CDR3 consists of 11 residues. Written as DNA, the CDR3 is TGTGCCACCCCCCGGGGCACTGAAGCTTTCTTT. This encodes CATPRGTEAFF.

This clonotype was detected a few times. CDR3 sequence (DNA): TGTGCCAGCACCCACAACAAGGGGAACACTGAAGCTTTCTTT. Translating gives CASTHNKGNTEAFF. The chain recombines TRBV6-2 or TRBV6-3 with TRBJ1-1, with no clear D. The length of the CDR3 is 14 residues. Germline CDR1 reads MNHEY; CDR2 reads SVGEGT. V was clipped by 7 bases and J by 1 base, with 13 bases between them.

This clonotype occurred a few times. The chain is built from TRBV27 and TRBJ2-6; D not certain. Germline loops: CDR1 MNHEY, CDR2 SMNVEV (reference sequence). The CDR3 covers 17 residues. V lost 0 bases, J lost 0 bases, and 9 bases lay in between. The CDR3: CASSLSFSPSGANVLTF. For the CDR3, the DNA is TGTGCCAGCAGTTTATCATTTAGTCCCTCTGGGGCCAACGTCCTGACTTTC. Variable domain in full (rest from reference TRBV27 and TRBJ2-6): EAQVTQNPRYLITVTGKKLTVTCSQNMNHEYMSWYRQDPGLGLRQIYYSMNVEVTDKGDVPEGYKVSRKEKRNFPLILESPSPNQTSLYFCASSLSFSPSGANVLTFGAGSRLTVL.

This clonotype was picked up a small number of times. This chain links TRBV2 with TRBJ1-4; unclear D gene. The germline V gene encodes CDR1 SNHLY and CDR2 FYNNEI. Trimming left V 4 bases short and J 6 bases short, with 12 bases between. The length of the CDR3 is 14 residues. The CDR3 nucleotides read TGTGCCAGCAGTGTGCGGGGTATGGATGAAAAACTGTTTTTT. Translated: CASSVRGMDEKLFF.

This clonotype was detected only a few times. The gene calls are TRBV7-3 and TRBJ1-1, with D unresolved. The germline V gene encodes CDR1 SGHTA and CDR2 FQGTGA. The V end lost 0 bases, the J end lost 1 base, and 6 bases lay between the germline ends. The CDR3 length is 14 residues. CDR3 amino acids: CASSLTARNTEAFF. The CDR3 DNA is TGTGCCAGCAGCTTAACGGCGAGGAACACTGAAGCTTTCTTT.

The CDR3 region is CASSTEGLAVNEQFF. CDR3 sequence (DNA): TGTGCCAGCAGCACGGAGGGACTAGCGGTCAATGAGCAGTTCTTC. The chain uses TRBV11-2 and TRBJ2-1; TRBD2 matches at 11 bases. V was pared by 5 bases and J by 6 bases, with 6 bases of the junction left unmatched. From germline, CDR1 is SGHAT and CDR2 FQNNGV. The CDR3 has 15 residues. Based on the CDR3 plus reference TRBV11-2 and TRBJ2-1, the full variable domain is EAGVAQSPRYKIIEKRQSVAFWCNPISGHATLYWYQQILGQGPKLLIQFQNNGVVDDSQLPKDRFSAERLKGVDSTLKIQPAKLEDSAVYLCASSTEGLAVNEQFFGPGTRLTVL.

This clonotype has more than one count but fewer than ten. The genes are TRBV12-3 or TRBV12-4 and TRBJ1-1, with D uncertain. The CDR3 extends over 14 amino acids. V shed 6 bases and J shed 1 base, with 12 bases lying between them. The CDR3 sequence is CASREHLGNTEAFF. CDR3 bases: TGTGCCAGCAGGGAGCATTTGGGGAACACTGAAGCTTTCTTT.

The sample holds a few counts of this clonotype. V is TRBV20-1 and J is TRBJ2-3; 8 bases fit TRBD2. J lost 2 bases, V lost 3 bases, and 13 bases had no gene match. The germline V gene has CDR1 DFQATT and CDR2 SNEGSKA (reference sequence). This CDR3 region has 17 residues. Written as DNA, the CDR3 is TGCAGTGCTAGGACTAGCGCGATCCTTACTTTCACAGATACGCAGTATTTT. Its protein product is CSARTSAILTFTDTQYF.

This clonotype has just a few counts. J is TRBJ2-7 and V is TRBV19; 10 bases are shared with TRBD1. Germline V gives CDR1 LNHDA, CDR2 SQIVND (reference sequence). The CDR3 consists of 15 residues. V lost 5 bases to trimming and J lost 5 bases; unmatched junction nucleotides: 9. The CDR3 sequence: CASSARQGASDEQYF. DNA of the CDR3: TGTGCCAGTAGTGCTCGACAGGGGGCTTCGGACGAGCAGTACTTC. Full variable domain (rest looked up from reference TRBV19 and TRBJ2-7): DGGITQSPKYLFRKEGQNVTLSCEQNLNHDAMYWYRQDPGQGLRLIYYSQIVNDFQKGDIAEGYSVSREKKESFPLTVTSAQKNPTAFYLCASSARQGASDEQYFGPGTRLTVT.

This sequence joins TRBV10-3 and TRBJ1-1, with unresolved D. CDR1 and CDR2 (germline): ENHRY, SYGVKD. This CDR3 is built from 12 residues. The V end was cut by 5 bases, the J end by 2 bases, with 6 bases between. The CDR3 here is CAISSLNTEAFF. CDR3 sequence (DNA): TGTGCCATCAGTTCGCTTAACACTGAAGCTTTCTTT.

In its sample, this clonotype was seen a few times. The chain couples TRBV10-3 to TRBJ1-2; TRBD1 matches 12 bases. The CDR3 spans 16 residues. Germline loops: CDR1 ENHRY, CDR2 SYGVKD. With 2 bases clipped from V and 5 bases from J, the junction kept 6 bases outside the gene matches. This CDR3 reads CAISERGTGGGYGYTF. The DNA for the CDR3 is TGTGCCATCAGTGAGCGGGGGACAGGGGGCGGATATGGCTACACCTTC.

The V gene is TRBV7-9, the J gene TRBJ2-7, with 9 bases matching TRBD1. Germline-derived CDR1 and CDR2 are SEHNR and FQNEAQ (reference sequence). Trimming removed 6 bases from V and 7 bases from J; junction bases left unmatched: 13. This CDR3 comprises 15 residues. This CDR3 reads CASRPLRTGEEEQYF. In nucleotides, the CDR3 is TGTGCCAGCAGACCACTCAGGACAGGGGAGGAGGAGCAGTACTTC.

This chain uses TRBV3-1 with TRBJ2-1, with D possibly called TRBD1 or TRBD2 (5 bases each). V dropped 0 bases and J dropped 0 bases, with 21 bases sitting between them. The CDR3 extends over 20 amino acids. The germline gives CDR1 LGHDT, CDR2 YNNKEL (reference sequence). The CDR3 nucleotides read TGTGCCAGCAGCCAAGATCCCGAGGATGGGGGTCGGCCCTCCTACAATGAGCAGTTCTTC. Translation gives CASSQDPEDGGRPSYNEQFF.

V gene TRBV3-2 combines with J gene TRBJ2-1; TRBD2, the table's D call, was not compared with the DNA. TRBV3-2 represents a pseudogene. The CDR3 is 14 residues long. This chain's CDR3 is CASSRRARDNEQFF. The CDR3 DNA reads as TGTGCCAGCAGCCGACGCGCGCGGGACAATGAGCAGTTCTTC.

This chain connects TRBV6-1 to TRBJ2-7, with D tentatively TRBD1 (6 bases). Germline-derived CDR1 and CDR2 are MNHNS and SASEGT. The CDR3 loop spans 14 amino acids. V was trimmed by 9 bases and J by 2 bases, leaving 17 bases between them. The CDR3 region is CARRSRDTAYEQYF. In DNA form, the CDR3 reads TGTGCCAGGCGCTCCCGGGACACGGCCTACGAGCAGTACTTC.

This clonotype has a count of ten or more. The CDR3 sequence: CASLLAGAGETQYF. The CDR3 nucleotides read TGTGCCAGCCTCTTAGCGGGAGCGGGAGAGACCCAGTACTTC. The chain couples TRBV12-3 or TRBV12-4 to TRBJ2-5, with 9 nucleotides matching TRBD2. CDR3 length: 14 amino acids. With 8 bases clipped from V and 4 bases from J, the junction kept 8 bases outside the gene matches.

This clonotype was observed many times. J is TRBJ2-5 and V is TRBV5-1; 9 bases fit TRBD2. J lost 4 bases, V lost 2 bases, and 9 bases had no gene match. The CDR3 contains 16 residues. Germline V gene data show CDR1 as SGHRS and CDR2 as YFSETQ. CDR3 loop: CASSFNSGGISETQYF. Here the CDR3 DNA reads TGCGCCAGCAGCTTTAATAGCGGGGGAATCTCAGAGACCCAGTACTTC.

V usage is TRBV6-5 and J usage is TRBJ2-1; perhaps D is TRBD1 or TRBD2 (5 bases each). The CDR3 runs to 15 residues. In germline, CDR1 is MNHEY, CDR2 SVGAGI. V lost 5 bases and J lost 7, with 18 bases in between. The CDR3: CASSAGTTWGNEQFF. In DNA, the CDR3 is TGTGCCAGCAGTGCCGGGACGACCTGGGGGAATGAGCAGTTCTTC.

J is TRBJ1-5 and V is TRBV20-1, with D possibly TRBD1 on 6 matching bases. V was clipped by 1 base and J by 0 bases, with 16 bases between them. The CDR3 has 17 residues. Germline CDR1 and CDR2: DFQATT and SNEGSKA (reference sequence). The CDR3 loop reads CSARGGKQGHSNQPQHF. Written as DNA, the CDR3 is TGCAGTGCTAGAGGGGGGAAACAGGGTCATAGCAATCAGCCCCAGCATTTT.